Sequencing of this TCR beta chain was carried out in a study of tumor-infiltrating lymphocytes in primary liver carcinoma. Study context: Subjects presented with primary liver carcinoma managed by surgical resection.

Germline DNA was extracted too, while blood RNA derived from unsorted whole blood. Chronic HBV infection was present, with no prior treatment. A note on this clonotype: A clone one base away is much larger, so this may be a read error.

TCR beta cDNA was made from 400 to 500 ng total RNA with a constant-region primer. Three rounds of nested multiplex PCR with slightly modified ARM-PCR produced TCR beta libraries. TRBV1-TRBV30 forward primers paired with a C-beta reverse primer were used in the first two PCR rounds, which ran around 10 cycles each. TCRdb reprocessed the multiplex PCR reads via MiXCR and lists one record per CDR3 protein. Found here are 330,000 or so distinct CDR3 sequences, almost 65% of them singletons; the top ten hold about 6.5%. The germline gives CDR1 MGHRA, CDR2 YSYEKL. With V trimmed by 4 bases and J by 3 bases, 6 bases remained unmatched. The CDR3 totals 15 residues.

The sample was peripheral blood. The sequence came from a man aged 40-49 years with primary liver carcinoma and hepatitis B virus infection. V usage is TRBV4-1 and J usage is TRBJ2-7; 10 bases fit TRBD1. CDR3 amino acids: CASSPPGQGFYEQYF. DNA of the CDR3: TGCGCCAGCAGCCCACCGGGACAGGGGTTCTACGAGCAGTACTTC.